Listed here are 22 T cell receptor beta chains from one sample, sequenced in a study of blood T cell repertoires in COVID-19. The repertoire was sequenced with immunoSEQ multiplex PCR; TCRdb's copy has only in-frame clones and lacks some. Among 300,000 to 350,000 clones, around 90% were seen once, and the ten largest hold approximately 2.2%. The specimen was peripheral blood. The source of these receptors is a man younger than 35 with active or convalescent COVID-19.

The chain combines TRBV5-5 with TRBJ1-4; 8 positions match TRBD1. This CDR3 has 15 amino acids. Germline V gene sequence: CDR1 SGHKS, CDR2 YYEKEE (reference sequence). The V gene end was trimmed by 4 bases and the J gene end by 8 bases; junction bases not matched to a gene: 10. The DNA of the CDR3 is TGTGCCAGCAGCGCGATGACAGGGGTTCGGGAAAAACTGTTTTTT. Translating it yields CASSAMTGVREKLFF.

The CDR3 reads CAIRTGDSRTEAFF. Here the CDR3 DNA reads TGTGCCATCCGGACAGGGGACTCCCGGACTGAAGCTTTCTTT. The chain carries TRBV19 and TRBJ1-1; 9 bases align to TRBD1. This CDR3 comprises 14 residues. V dropped 10 bases and J dropped 5; count of bases not matched to a gene: 11. Germline V CDR1 and CDR2: LNHDA, SQIVND (reference sequence).

As DNA, the CDR3 is TGCGCCAGCAGCCAGGACAGCGGGGACGAAGCTTTCTTT. Encoded protein: CASSQDSGDEAFF. The chain has TRBV5-1 and TRBJ1-1; weak D call: TRBD1 (6 bases). Between the trimmed V and J ends, which lost 4 bases and 8 bases, there was a span of 15 bases. The germline V gene has CDR1 SGHRS and CDR2 YFSETQ. This CDR3 is 13 amino acids long.

CDR3 protein: CASTDRGEVIGELFF. The CDR3 nucleotides read TGTGCCAGCACGGACAGAGGGGAAGTTATCGGGGAGCTGTTTTTT. V gene TRBV5-4 combines with J gene TRBJ2-2; possible D gene TRBD1, 6 bases. V lost 6 bases to trimming and J lost 7 bases, with 19 bases between them. The CDR3 consists of 15 residues. Germline V CDR1 and CDR2: SGHNT, YYREEE (reference sequence).

This clone was seen only once. V usage is TRBV29-1 and J usage is TRBJ1-1; TRBD1 is a possible D gene (6 bases). The germline gives CDR1 SQVTM, CDR2 ANQGSEA. Trimming took 6 bases from V and 4 from J, leaving 21 bases between them. The CDR3 runs 15 residues. CDR3 coding DNA: TGCAGCGTGACCCCGCGGGGGGCGGGGGGCACTGAAGCTTTCTTT. Translating gives CSVTPRGAGGTEAFF.

The J gene is TRBJ1-4, the V gene TRBV6-5; D not certain. The V end was cut by 7 bases, the J end by 7 bases, with 16 bases between. The CDR3 totals 14 residues. Looked up from germline, CDR1 is MNHEY and CDR2 is SVGAGI. CDR3 sequence (DNA): TGTGCCAGCAAAAGAGGCGGGTCGGGTGAAAAACTGTTTTTT. It encodes CASKRGGSGEKLFF.

V usage is TRBV7-9 and J usage is TRBJ2-6; 14 bases match TRBD2. There are 18 residues in the CDR3. The V gene end was trimmed by 6 bases and the J gene end by 1 base; junction bases not matched to a gene: 5. Germline CDR1 and CDR2: SEHNR and FQNEAQ (reference sequence). CDR3 nucleotide sequence: TGTGCCAGCAGTGGTTGGACTAGCGGGGGGTCTGGGGCCAACGTCCTGACTTTC. This translates into CASSGWTSGGSGANVLTF.

CDR3 DNA sequence: TGTGCCAGTAGTGGATGGGACAGACGAAATGAGCAGTTCTTC. Its translation is CASSGWDRRNEQFF. The chain links TRBV19 to TRBJ2-1; 7 nucleotides match TRBD1. CDR1 and CDR2 (germline): LNHDA, SQIVND (reference sequence). The CDR3 runs 14 residues. V lost 5 bases to trimming and J lost 7 bases; unmatched junction nucleotides: 8.

The chain links TRBV2 to TRBJ1-4, with TRBD1 as a possible D gene (5 bases). There are 12 residues in the CDR3. V gave up 11 bases and J gave up 0 bases, with 7 bases separating them. Germline V gene data show CDR1 as SNHLY and CDR2 as FYNNEI. The CDR3 here is CALGATNEKLFF. CDR3 DNA sequence: TGTGCCCTAGGGGCAACTAATGAAAAACTGTTTTTT. Looking up the rest from reference TRBV2 and TRBJ1-4 gives the full variable domain: EPEVTQTPSHQVTQMGQEVILRCVPISNHLYFYWYRQILGQKVEFLVSFYNNEISEKSEIFDDQFSVERPDGSNFTLKIRSTKLEDSAMYFCALGATNEKLFFGSGTQLSVL.

This clone was counted between two and nine times. This same CDR3 is encoded by further DNA sequences in the sample. The gene calls are TRBV7-2 and TRBJ1-5; perhaps TRBD1 as D (5 bases). The V end lost 3 bases, the J end lost 0 bases, and 9 bases lay between the germline ends. Per germline, CDR1 SGHTA and CDR2 FQGNSA. The CDR3 has 15 residues. CDR3 bases: TGTGCCAGCAGCTTGCAGGGTAATAGCAATCAGCCCCAGCATTTT. It translates to CASSLQGNSNQPQHF.

CDR3 nucleotide sequence: TGCGCCAGCAGCCAAGCTGGGACAGGGAGCAATCAGCCCCAGCATTTT. Translated, it gives CASSQAGTGSNQPQHF. The rearrangement uses TRBV4-1 and TRBJ1-5; 9 bases agree with TRBD1. Germline loops: CDR1 MGHRA, CDR2 YSYEKL. V lost 1 base to trimming and J lost 1 base; unmatched junction nucleotides: 2. The CDR3 consists of 16 residues.

The V gene is TRBV7-8, the J gene TRBJ1-2, with unresolved D. The CDR3 consists of 13 residues. In germline, CDR1 is SGHVS, CDR2 FQNEAQ. The germline V and J ends were trimmed by 1 base and 2 bases, with 5 bases remaining between them. This chain's CDR3 is CASSLGRNYGYTF. The CDR3 DNA follows: TGTGCCAGCAGCTTAGGTCGGAACTATGGCTACACCTTC.

This clone showed up just once. The chain combines TRBV9 with TRBJ2-2; maybe TRBD2 (5 bases). V was cut by 0 bases and J by 3 bases, with 12 bases left in between. The CDR3 runs 16 residues. The germline V gene encodes CDR1 SGDLS and CDR2 YYNGEE. The CDR3 protein is CASSVGWERYTGELFF. The CDR3 DNA is TGTGCCAGCAGCGTAGGTTGGGAGAGGTACACCGGGGAGCTGTTTTTT.

This chain uses TRBV6-5 with TRBJ1-2, with D perhaps TRBD1 (5 bases). From germline, CDR1 is MNHEY and CDR2 SVGAGI. V was cut by 6 bases and J by 2 bases, with 13 bases left in between. The CDR3 runs to 14 residues. The CDR3 sequence: CASSPGWGNYGYTF. The CDR3 DNA sequence: TGTGCCAGCAGCCCCGGGTGGGGCAACTATGGCTACACCTTC.

The V call is TRBV6-5, the J call TRBJ1-5; D uncertain. V lost 6 bases and J lost 0, with 12 bases in between. In germline, CDR1 is MNHEY, CDR2 SVGAGI. This CDR3 region has 15 residues. The CDR3, as DNA: TGTGCCAGCAGAAAAGGAGGGTATAGCAATCAGCCCCAGCATTTT. This encodes CASRKGGYSNQPQHF.

The CDR3 region is CASNRHNEAFF. The CDR3, as DNA: TGTGCCAGCAACCGCCACAACGAAGCTTTCTTT. The chain combines TRBV6-5 with TRBJ1-1; D gene unclear. The V end was cut by 7 bases, the J end by 8 bases, with 11 bases between. This CDR3 comprises 11 residues. The germline V gene encodes CDR1 MNHEY and CDR2 SVGAGI.

V is TRBV27 and J is TRBJ2-2; TRBD1 aligns across 8 bases. The CDR3 is made up of 16 amino acids. The V and J ends lost 3 bases and 1 base, in that order; junction bases with no gene match: 4. CDR1 and CDR2 (germline): MNHEY, SMNVEV (reference sequence). The CDR3 bases are TGTGCCAGCAGTTTCGGTACAGGGGGGAACACCGGGGAGCTGTTTTTT. Protein product: CASSFGTGGNTGELFF.

This chain connects TRBV3-1 (or the pseudogene TRBV3-2) to TRBJ1-2; the D gene is possibly TRBD1 (5 bases). Germline values: CDR1 LGHDT, CDR2 YNNKEL (reference sequence). The ends were cut back, 1 base at V and 3 bases at J, with 12 bases in the middle. The CDR3 has 15 residues. The CDR3 loop is CASSQATGTYYGYTF. The CDR3 bases are TGTGCCAGCAGCCAAGCGACGGGGACTTACTATGGCTACACCTTC.

The chain recombines TRBV13 with TRBJ2-1; no definite D call. Germline CDR1 PRHDT, CDR2 FYEKMQ (reference sequence). The CDR3 is made up of 11 amino acids. Trimming removed 4 bases from V and 10 bases from J, with 8 bases in between. The CDR3 nucleotides are TGTGCCAGCAGCTCTACCCGGGAGCAGTTCTTC. Its translation: CASSSTREQFF. The full variable domain, in which reference TRBV13 and TRBJ2-1 provide the parts outside the CDR3, is AAGVIQSPRHLIKEKRETATLKCYPIPRHDTVYWYQQGPGQDPQFLISFYEKMQSDKGSIPDRFSAQQFSDYHSELNMSSLELGDSALYFCASSSTREQFFGPGTRLTVL.

The rearrangement uses TRBV28 and TRBJ2-1; 8 bases are a match to TRBD2. This CDR3 region has 17 residues. Germline CDR1 and CDR2: MDHEN and SYDVKM. V shed 6 bases and J 1 base; nucleotides not matched to a gene: 11. The DNA of the CDR3 is TGTGCCAGCAGACCTTATCGACTAGCGAGGTCCTACAATGAGCAGTTCTTC. It codes for CASRPYRLARSYNEQFF.

The J gene is TRBJ2-3, the V gene TRBV7-9; 8 positions agree with TRBD2. Looked up from germline, CDR1 is SEHNR and CDR2 is FQNEAQ (reference sequence). J lost 4 bases, V lost 5 bases, and 8 bases had no gene match. CDR3 length: 15 amino acids. Written as DNA, the CDR3 is TGTGCCAGCAGCATTAGCGGGGTGGTCGCAGATACGCAGTATTTT. The encoded protein is CASSISGVVADTQYF.

The chain combines TRBV28 with TRBJ1-1; TRBD1 is a possible D gene (6 bases). Looked up from germline, CDR1 is MDHEN and CDR2 is SYDVKM. V lost 5 bases to trimming and J lost 1 base, with 14 bases between them. This CDR3 is built from 15 residues. The CDR3 region is CASSETGRKNTEAFF. The CDR3 region has the DNA TGTGCCAGCAGTGAAACAGGGCGGAAGAACACTGAAGCTTTCTTT. Based on the CDR3 plus reference TRBV28 and TRBJ1-1, the full variable domain is DVKVTQSSRYLVKRTGEKVFLECVQDMDHENMFWYRQDPGLGLRLIYFSYDVKMKEKGDIPEGYSVSREKKERFSLILESASTNQTSMYLCASSETGRKNTEAFFGQGTRLTVV.